This TCR beta chain was recovered during a study of cytomegalovirus exposure and HLA in healthy donors. The PCR was carried out with 60 Vbeta primers and 13 Jbeta primers. Assay: immunoSEQ multiplex PCR; the TCRdb copy retains only in-frame clones and omits some. In the table there are over 120,000 clones, approximately 82% of which are singletons. Germline CDR1 reads MGHRA; CDR2 reads YSYEKL. V was pared by 3 bases and J by 0 bases, with 7 bases of the junction left unmatched. This CDR3 contains 18 residues. This receptor was obtained from a woman aged 60-70 years in good health and CMV-seropositive. The sequenced sample consisted of PBMCs. The rearrangement joins TRBV4-1 to TRBJ2-6; 8 bases fit TRBD1. CDR3 DNA sequence: TGCGCCAGCAGCCAGTGGACAGGGTCGGGCTCTGGGGCCAACGTCCTGACTTTC. Translated: CASSQWTGSGSGANVLTF.